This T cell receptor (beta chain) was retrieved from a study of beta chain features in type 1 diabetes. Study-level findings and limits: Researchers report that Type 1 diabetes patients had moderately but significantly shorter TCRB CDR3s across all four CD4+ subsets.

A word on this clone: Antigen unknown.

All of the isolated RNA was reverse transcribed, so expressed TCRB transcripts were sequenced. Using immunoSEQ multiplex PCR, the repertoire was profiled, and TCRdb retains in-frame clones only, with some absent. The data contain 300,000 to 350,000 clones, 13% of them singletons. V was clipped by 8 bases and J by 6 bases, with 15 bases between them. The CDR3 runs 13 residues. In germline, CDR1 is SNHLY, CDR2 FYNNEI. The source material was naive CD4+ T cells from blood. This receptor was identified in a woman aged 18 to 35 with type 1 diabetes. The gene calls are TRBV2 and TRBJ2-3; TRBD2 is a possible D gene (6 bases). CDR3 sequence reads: CASWGGTGDTQYF. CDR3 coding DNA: TGTGCCAGCTGGGGCGGGACCGGGGATACGCAGTATTTT.